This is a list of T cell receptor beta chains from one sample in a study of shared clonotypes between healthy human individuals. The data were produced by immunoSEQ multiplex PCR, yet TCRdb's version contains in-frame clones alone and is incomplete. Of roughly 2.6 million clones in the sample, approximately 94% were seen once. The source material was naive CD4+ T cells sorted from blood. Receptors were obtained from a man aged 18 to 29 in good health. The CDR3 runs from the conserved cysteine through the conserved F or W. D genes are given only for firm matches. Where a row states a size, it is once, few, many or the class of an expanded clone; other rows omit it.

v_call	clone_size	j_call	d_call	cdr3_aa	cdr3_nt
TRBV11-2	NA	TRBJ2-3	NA	CASSLDRDLGGTDTQYF	TGTGCCAGCAGCTTAGATCGGGACCTCGGTGGTACAGATACGCAGTATTTT
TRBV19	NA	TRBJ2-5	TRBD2	CASSTGLGGQETQYF	TGTGCCAGTAGTACTGGACTAGGAGGCCAAGAGACCCAGTACTTC
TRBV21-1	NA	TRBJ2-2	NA	CASSSARTTSNTGELFF	TGTGCCAGCAGCAGCGCAAGGACAACCAGTAACACCGGGGAGCTGTTTTTT
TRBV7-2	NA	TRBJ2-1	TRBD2	CASSVGGTSGYNEQFF	TGTGCCAGCAGCGTTGGCGGGACTAGCGGGTACAATGAGCAGTTCTTC
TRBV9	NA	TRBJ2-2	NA	CASSVDWSRSTGELFF	TGTGCCAGCAGCGTAGACTGGAGTCGCAGCACCGGGGAGCTGTTTTTT
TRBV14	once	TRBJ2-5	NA	CASSPGEGATQETQYF	TGTGCCAGCAGCCCCGGGGAGGGGGCAACTCAAGAGACCCAGTACTTC
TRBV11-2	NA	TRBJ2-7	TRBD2	CASRPIAGPPPEQYF	TGTGCCAGCAGACCCATAGCGGGACCCCCCCCCGAGCAGTACTTC
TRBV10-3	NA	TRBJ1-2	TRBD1	CAISGAGGNYGYTF	TGTGCCATCAGTGGAGCAGGGGGTAACTATGGCTACACCTTC
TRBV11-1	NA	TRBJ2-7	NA	CASSLEPRYEQYF	TGTGCCAGCAGCTTAGAGCCCCGGTACGAGCAGTACTTC
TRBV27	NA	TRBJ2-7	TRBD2	CASSFAGGYLDEQYF	TGTGCCAGCAGTTTCGCGGGAGGGTATCTGGACGAGCAGTACTTC
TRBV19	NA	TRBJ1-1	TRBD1	CASRRQGTNTEAFF	TGTGCCAGTCGAAGACAGGGGACCAACACTGAAGCTTTCTTT
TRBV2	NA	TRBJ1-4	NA	CASSREGGANEKLFF	TGTGCCAGCAGTAGAGAGGGGGGCGCGAATGAAAAACTGTTTTTT
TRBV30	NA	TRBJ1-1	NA	CASSDKNTEAFF	TGTGCCTCTTCGGACAAGAACACTGAAGCTTTCTTT
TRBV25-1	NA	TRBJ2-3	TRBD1	CASGTGGTDTQYF	TGTGCCAGCGGGACAGGGGGCACAGATACGCAGTATTTT
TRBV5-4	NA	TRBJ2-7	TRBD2	CASSSGLALEQYF	TGTGCCAGCAGCTCGGGACTAGCCCTCGAGCAGTACTTC
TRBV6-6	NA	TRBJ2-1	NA	CASSYSPTGSYNEQFF	TGTGCCAGCAGTTACTCGCCGACTGGCTCCTACAATGAGCAGTTCTTC
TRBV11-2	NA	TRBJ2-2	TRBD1	CASSLAGGHDTGELFF	TGTGCCAGCAGCTTAGCAGGGGGACACGACACCGGGGAGCTGTTTTTT
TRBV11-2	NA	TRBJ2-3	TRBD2	CASSHAGTSGGTDTQYF	TGTGCCAGCAGCCACGCCGGGACTAGCGGGGGCACAGATACGCAGTATTTT
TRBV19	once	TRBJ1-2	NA	CASSIKGGYRDYGYTF	TGTGCCAGTAGTATTAAGGGGGGGTACAGGGACTATGGCTACACCTTC
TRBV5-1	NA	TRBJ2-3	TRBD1	CASSPGQKLDTQYF	TGCGCCAGCAGCCCGGGACAGAAGTTAGATACGCAGTATTTT
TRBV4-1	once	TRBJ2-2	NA	CASSQVPGELFF	TGCGCCAGCAGCCAAGTTCCCGGGGAGCTGTTTTTT
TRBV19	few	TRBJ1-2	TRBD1	CASRADRGGGYTF	TGTGCCAGTAGGGCGGACAGGGGTGGTGGCTACACCTTC
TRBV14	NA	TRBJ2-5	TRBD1	CASSLRTGGSGETQYF	TGTGCCAGCAGCCTCCGGACAGGGGGCTCGGGAGAGACCCAGTACTTC
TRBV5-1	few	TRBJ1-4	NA	CASSLGGGNEKLFF	TGCGCCAGCAGCTTGGGAGGTGGTAATGAAAAACTGTTTTTT
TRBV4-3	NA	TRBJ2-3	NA	CASSQGPGRGTDTQYF	TGCGCCAGCAGCCAAGGTCCAGGTCGGGGCACAGATACGCAGTATTTT
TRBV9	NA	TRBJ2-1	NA	CASSVSPRPDGEQFF	TGTGCCAGCAGCGTATCACCGAGGCCGGACGGTGAGCAGTTCTTC
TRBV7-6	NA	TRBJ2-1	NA	CASSGGGNHNEQFF	TGTGCCAGCAGCGGAGGGGGAAACCACAATGAGCAGTTCTTC
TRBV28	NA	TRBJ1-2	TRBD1	CASSSPGTGRYGYTF	TGTGCCAGCAGTTCCCCCGGGACAGGGCGGTATGGCTACACCTTC
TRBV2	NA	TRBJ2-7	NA	CASSPQGSYEQYF	TGTGCCAGCAGCCCCCAAGGGAGTTACGAGCAGTACTTC
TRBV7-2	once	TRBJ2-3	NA	CASSFGGQGTDTQYF	TGTGCCAGCAGCTTCGGAGGCCAAGGCACAGATACGCAGTATTTT
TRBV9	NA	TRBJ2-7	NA	CASSVEDSGPYEQYF	TGTGCCAGCAGCGTAGAGGACAGTGGCCCCTACGAGCAGTACTTC
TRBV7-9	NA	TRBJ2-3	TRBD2	CASSSGLVVTDTQYF	TGTGCCAGCAGCTCGGGACTAGTTGTCACAGATACGCAGTATTTT
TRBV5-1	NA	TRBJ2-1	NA	CASSGALGSGEQFF	TGCGCCAGCAGCGGCGCCTTGGGCAGCGGTGAGCAGTTCTTC
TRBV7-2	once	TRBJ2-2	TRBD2	CASSREGPYTGELFF	TGTGCCAGCAGCCGGGAGGGACCCTACACCGGGGAGCTGTTTTTT
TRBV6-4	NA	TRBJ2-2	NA	CASSQGPTGELFF	TGTGCCAGCAGCCAAGGACCGACCGGGGAGCTGTTTTTT
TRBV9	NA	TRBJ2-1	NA	CASSVGVGREQFF	TGTGCCAGCAGCGTAGGAGTAGGCCGTGAGCAGTTCTTC
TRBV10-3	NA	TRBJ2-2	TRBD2	CAISEFGAGGGELFF	TGTGCCATCAGTGAATTCGGAGCGGGAGGCGGGGAGCTGTTTTTT
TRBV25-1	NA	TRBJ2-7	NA	CASSPPARRSDEQYF	TGTGCCAGCAGTCCCCCGGCAAGGAGGAGCGACGAGCAGTACTTC
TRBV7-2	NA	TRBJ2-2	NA	CASSLLGLTGELFF	TGTGCCAGCAGCTTACTCGGGTTGACCGGGGAGCTGTTTTTT
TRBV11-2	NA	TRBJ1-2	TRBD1	CASSSTGSWGYTF	TGTGCCAGCAGCTCGACAGGGTCCTGGGGCTACACCTTC
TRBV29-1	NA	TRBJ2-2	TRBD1	CSVGGQGNTGELFF	TGCAGCGTTGGGGGACAGGGGAACACCGGGGAGCTGTTTTTT
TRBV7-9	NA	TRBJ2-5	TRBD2	CASSFFTGLVDQETQYF	TGTGCCAGCAGCTTTTTCACGGGACTAGTCGACCAAGAGACCCAGTACTTC
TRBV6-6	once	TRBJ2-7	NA	CASRTAAYEQYF	TGTGCCAGCAGAACCGCGGCCTACGAGCAGTACTTC
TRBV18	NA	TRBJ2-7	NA	CASSHGRDSYEQYF	TGTGCCAGCTCACACGGACGGGACTCCTACGAGCAGTACTTC
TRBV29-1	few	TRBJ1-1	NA	CSVDQEAFF	TGCAGCGTTGACCAGGAAGCTTTCTTT